This record concerns one T cell receptor (beta chain) sequence. The antigen remains unidentified. Profiled with immunoSEQ multiplex PCR; TCRdb holds only in-frame clones, not every one. Among 500,000 to 550,000 clones listed, approximately 95% were seen once. This record belongs to a study of shared clonotypes between healthy human individuals. In germline, CDR1 is SGHNT, CDR2 YYREEE (reference sequence). The CDR3 loop spans 16 amino acids. V lost 0 bases and J lost 4; bases outside the gene matches: 6. Study observations and caveats: Sequencing of the sorted subsets was shown by rarefaction to be incomplete despite large depth. Clonotype sharing among donors was thought likely to change with sequencing depth. Sampling included only blood; tissue repertoires likely differ.

The specimen sequenced was naive CD4+ T cells sorted from blood. Subset indicated: CD45RA+ positively selected. The source of this sequence is a woman aged 25 to 39 in good health. The chain has TRBV5-4 and TRBJ2-2; 7 bases match TRBD2. CDR3 amino acids: CASSLGGGSFTGELFF. The DNA of the CDR3 is TGTGCCAGCAGCTTGGGTGGCGGGAGTTTCACCGGGGAGCTGTTTTTT.